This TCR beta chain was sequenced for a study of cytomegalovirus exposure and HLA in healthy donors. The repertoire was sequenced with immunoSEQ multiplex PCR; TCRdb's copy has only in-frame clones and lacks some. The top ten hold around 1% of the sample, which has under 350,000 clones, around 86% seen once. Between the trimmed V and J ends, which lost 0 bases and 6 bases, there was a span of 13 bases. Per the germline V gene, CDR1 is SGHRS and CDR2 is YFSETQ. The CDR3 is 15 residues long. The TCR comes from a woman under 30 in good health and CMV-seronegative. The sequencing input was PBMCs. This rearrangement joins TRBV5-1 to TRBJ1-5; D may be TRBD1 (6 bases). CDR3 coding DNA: TGCGCCAGCAGCTTGGTTGGTGGACAGTCTCAGCCCCAGCATTTT. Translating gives CASSLVGGQSQPQHF. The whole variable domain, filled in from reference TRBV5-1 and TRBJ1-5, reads KAGVTQTPRYLIKTRGQQVTLSCSPISGHRSVSWYQQTPGQGLQFLFEYFSETQRNKGNFPGRFSGRQFSNSRSEMNVSTLELGDSALYLCASSLVGGQSQPQHFGDGTRLSIL.